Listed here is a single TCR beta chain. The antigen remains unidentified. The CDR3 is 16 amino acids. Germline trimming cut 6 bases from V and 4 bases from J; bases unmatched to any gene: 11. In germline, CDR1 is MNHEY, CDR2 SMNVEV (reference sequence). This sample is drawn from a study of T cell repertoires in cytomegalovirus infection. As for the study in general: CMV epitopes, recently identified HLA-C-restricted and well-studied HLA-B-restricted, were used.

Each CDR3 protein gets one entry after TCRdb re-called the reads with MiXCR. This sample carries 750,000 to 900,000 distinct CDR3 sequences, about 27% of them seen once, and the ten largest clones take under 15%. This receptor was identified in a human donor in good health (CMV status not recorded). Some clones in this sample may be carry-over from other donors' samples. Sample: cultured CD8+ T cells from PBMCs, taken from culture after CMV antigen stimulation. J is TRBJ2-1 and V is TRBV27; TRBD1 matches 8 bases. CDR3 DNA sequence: TGTGCCAGCAGCTATATGACAGGGGCGGTTTACAATGAGCAGTTCTTC. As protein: CASSYMTGAVYNEQFF.